The entry below gives a single TCR beta chain sequence along with its context. Its antigen is unknown. These data come from a study of T cell responses to AZD1222 COVID-19 vaccine. The repertoire was sequenced with immunoSEQ multiplex PCR; TCRdb's copy has only in-frame clones and lacks some. Among 110,000 or so clones listed, 70% to 90% were seen once. Overall study results and limits: Among the donors, most were white British and more were female, and clonal diversity was possibly underestimated. Reports say nearly half of spike-specific TCRs go after unmutated variant regions. Across the whole spike, CD4 TCRs peaked at regions 160-218 and 743-854.

V lost 11 bases, J lost 7 bases, and 17 bases lay in between. This CDR3 comprises 12 residues. Germline CDR1 reads ENHRY; CDR2 reads SYGVKD. V and J are TRBV10-3 and TRBJ1-1; TRBD1 might be the D (6 bases). Sequenced material: peripheral blood, taken 28 days after the second AZD1222 dose. The sequence was obtained from an adult who received the AZD1222 COVID-19 vaccine. DNA for the CDR3: TGTGCCTCACAAACAGGGATGGGTGAAGCTTTCTTT. Translating gives CASQTGMGEAFF.